This entry features one T cell receptor beta chain sequence. This clonotype has a handful of counts. Its target antigen remains unknown. No much larger clone exists at a distance of one base, and base qualities are not known. The time point label, as the study defines it: newly diagnosed GD, antithyroid drugs for less than 3 months. For both TCR sequencing and RNA sequencing, RNA was extracted from PBMCs in TRIzol. The diagnosis of Graves' disease followed American Thyroid Association guidelines. Patients for the study were recruited at an endocrinology department in Xi'an, China. Each patient gave roughly 10 milliliters of peripheral blood, collected in an EDTA anticoagulant tube. PBMCs were isolated by Ficoll Paque Plus density gradient separation without further T cell sorting. An Agilent 2100 Bioanalyzer and agarose gel were used to check RNA quality, and a NanoDrop 2000 was used to measure RNA concentration.

The sample belongs to a study of regulatory T cells in long-lasting Graves disease (dated by TCRdb to 2020 to 2023). About the investigation overall: Antithyroid drugs had been taken for less than 3 months by newly diagnosed Graves' disease patients. Persistent Graves' disease patients were compared with newly diagnosed Graves' disease patients by peripheral blood TCR sequencing and RNA sequencing. The study was registered as a clinical trial and conducted in China. TCR sequencing covered roughly 13 persistent and roughly 20 newly diagnosed Graves' disease patients, 33 samples in total. Here is what the overall study found, with its caveats: More public clonotypes were shared among persistent patients (roughly 2,700) than among newly diagnosed patients (roughly 1,000). The authors noted that the small sample size was a limitation that may lower accuracy. Only peripheral blood was studied, because thyroid tissue, the primary lesion, was inaccessible. Lower TCR Shannon entropy and fewer highly expanded clones were observed in persistent Graves' disease patients than in newly diagnosed patients, which suggested clonal expansion. TRBV28, TRBJ1-2 and TRBJ2-5 were preferentially used in persistent disease, while TRBV20-1 and TRBJ2-1 were favored in newly diagnosed disease. Sequencing and analysis were restricted to the TCR beta chain.

From the germline V gene, CDR1 is ENHRY and CDR2 is SYGVKD. V and J lose 0 bases and 6 bases, and a span of 18 bases separates them. Including the terminal cysteine and phenylalanine, the CDR3 comprises 17 residues. Left in the record is the CDR3 DNA by itself, 51 bases read in frame from the first base. Library preparation used multiplex PCR. The sample was run on an Illumina HiSeq 4000. To build TCR beta libraries, CDR3 regions were amplified by Arm-PCR using iRepertoire HTBI primers. Before sequencing, the PCR products underwent gel purification. In the paper's pipeline: A total of some 65 TRBV and 14 TRBJ segments were identified across samples and were used for gene usage analysis of CDR3 amino acid clonotypes. COPE and FqMerger were used to merge filtered high-quality paired reads into contigs. BLAST was used to align contigs to IMGT TRBV, TRBD and TRBJ reference genes, and CDR3 was defined according to IMGT. Any clonotype with a frequency above 0.1% was classified as a highly expanded clone. Shannon entropy served as the measure of repertoire diversity, while the Gini coefficient captured V-J evenness. A clonotype found in more than one individual was treated as public. The public sequencing data were trimmed at Q25 with fastp and processed into clonotypes with MiXCR by TCRdb, which kept only in-frame beta chains. Merged by CDR3 protein, the rows form single entries marked with the most common genes and DNA. TCRdb, rather than the study authors, made the V and J calls. The table for this sample lists 400,000 to 500,000 distinct CDR3 sequences; about a sixth of them were counted only once. Approximately 11% of the sample comes from the top ten.

These data are also associated with another study on T cells in Graves' hyperthyroidism and ophthalmopathy. Looking at the second paper: Graves' hyperthyroidism was defined as stable when no progression to ophthalmopathy occurred over 18 months of follow-up. Hyperthyroidism patients were aged 18 to 65 years and newly diagnosed, with disease duration of less than 2 months. Any patient with an uncontrolled infection, another autoimmune disease, pregnancy or lactation was excluded. Clinical symptoms, serum thyroxine and TRAb, thyroid ultrasound, and orbital computed tomography formed the basis for the diagnoses. A first-round RT-PCR of the TCR CDR3 used the HTBI primer set with the Qiagen OneStep RT-PCR kit. Most expanded thyroid clonotypes (frequency above 0.001) were also found in blood, which suggests that blood repertoires may mirror thyroid immune responses. In cross-validation, a model built on a 13 V-J signature told ophthalmopathy apart from stable hyperthyroidism with under 90% sensitivity and around 83% specificity, and in testing the same model reached 80%/75%. During validation, the model predicted progression to ophthalmopathy a median of roughly 7.1 months ahead of onset, with around 71% sensitivity and roughly 75% specificity. To identify distinguishing TCR V-J signatures, a discovery cohort of 90 to 100 patients was used, comprising some 45 with Graves' ophthalmopathy and about 59 with stable Graves' hyperthyroidism. An independent validation cohort of under 20 hyperthyroidism patients and about 16 patients who later progressed to ophthalmopathy tested prospective prediction of ophthalmopathy. The roughly 100 discovery patients were randomly divided into training and test sets at a 7:3 ratio. In addition, the study compared T-cell repertoires in thyroid tissue and in blood from a handful of Graves' hyperthyroidism patients. Once sampling was done, hyperthyroidism patients were given methimazole at a starting dose of 30 mg daily, whereas ophthalmopathy patients were given high-dose intravenous methylprednisolone. The libraries were constructed in a second round of multiplex PCR and then size-selected and purified. Paired-end sequencing of the libraries was performed with 100 bp reads on an Illumina HiSeq2000. SOAPnuke was used to process the raw data, with reads discarded if the reads contained adapters or uncalled bases, had a mean Phred below 15, or lacked an exact constant-primer or identifier match. High-quality paired reads were merged with COPE v1.2.5, and unique nucleotide sequences were defined as clonotypes. MiTCR v1.1 was used to align clonotypes to the IMGT TRBV, TRBD and TRBJ reference segments. The analysis included only V-J combinations with a frequency above 0.0001, which together covered 99% to 99.2% of the repertoires. The TCS score was defined as the ratio of F50 (clonal expansion) to E x V (chaos), calculated using BLOSUM62-based TCRdist between CDR3 peptides within each V-J. Welch's t-statistics and random forest reduced 500 to 650 V-J features to roughly 13, which were used in a naive Bayes classifier (R e1071). Sample size was not statistically predetermined, and blinding of investigators to group allocation was not performed. TCR Vbeta CDR3 sequencing of around 130 peripheral blood samples (around 45 ophthalmopathy, roughly 74 hyperthyroidism and about 17 progressor patients) is reported in the paper.

The input for sequencing was peripheral blood mononuclear cells (PBMCs), taken at new diagnosis, from a patient treated with antithyroid drugs. The rearrangement joined TRBV10-3 to TRBJ1-5; the D gene is unclear. The clonotype originates from a woman in her 30s with Graves disease. Donor details come from another sample of the same person, matched by shared clones. Here the CDR3 is given as CAISESRTGKVGQPQHF. The nucleotide sequence reads TGTGCCATCAGTGAGTCCCGGACGGGGAAGGTTGGTCAGCCCCAGCATTTT.